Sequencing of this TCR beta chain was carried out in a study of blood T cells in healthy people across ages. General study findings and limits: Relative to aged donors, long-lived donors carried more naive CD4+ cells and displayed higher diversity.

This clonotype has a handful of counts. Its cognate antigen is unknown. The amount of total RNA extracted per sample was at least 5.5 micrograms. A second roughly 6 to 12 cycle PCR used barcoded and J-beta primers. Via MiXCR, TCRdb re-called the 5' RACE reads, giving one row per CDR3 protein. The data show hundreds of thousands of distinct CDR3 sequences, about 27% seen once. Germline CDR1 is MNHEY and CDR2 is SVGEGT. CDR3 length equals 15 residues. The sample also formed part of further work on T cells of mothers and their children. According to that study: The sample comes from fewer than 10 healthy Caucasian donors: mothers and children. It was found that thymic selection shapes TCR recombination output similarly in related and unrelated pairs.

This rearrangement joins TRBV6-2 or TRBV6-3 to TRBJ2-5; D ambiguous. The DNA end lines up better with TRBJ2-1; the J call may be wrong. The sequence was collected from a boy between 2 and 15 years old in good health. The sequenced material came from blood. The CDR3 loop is CASSNRGTPYNEQFF. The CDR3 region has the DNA TGTGCCAGCAGTAACCGAGGAACTCCCTACAATGAGCAGTTCTTC.